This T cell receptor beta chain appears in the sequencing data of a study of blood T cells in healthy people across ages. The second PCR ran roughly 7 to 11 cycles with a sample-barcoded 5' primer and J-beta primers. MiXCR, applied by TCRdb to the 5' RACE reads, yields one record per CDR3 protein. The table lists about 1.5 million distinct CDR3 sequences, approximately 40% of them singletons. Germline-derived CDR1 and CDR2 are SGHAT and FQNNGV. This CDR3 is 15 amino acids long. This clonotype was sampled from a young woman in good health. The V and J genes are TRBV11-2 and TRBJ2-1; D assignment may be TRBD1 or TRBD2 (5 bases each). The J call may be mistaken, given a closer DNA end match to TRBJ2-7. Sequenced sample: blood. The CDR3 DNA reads TGTGCCAGCAGCCCGGGACCGAACCCCTACAATGAGCAGTACTTC. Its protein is CASSPGPNPYNEQYF.